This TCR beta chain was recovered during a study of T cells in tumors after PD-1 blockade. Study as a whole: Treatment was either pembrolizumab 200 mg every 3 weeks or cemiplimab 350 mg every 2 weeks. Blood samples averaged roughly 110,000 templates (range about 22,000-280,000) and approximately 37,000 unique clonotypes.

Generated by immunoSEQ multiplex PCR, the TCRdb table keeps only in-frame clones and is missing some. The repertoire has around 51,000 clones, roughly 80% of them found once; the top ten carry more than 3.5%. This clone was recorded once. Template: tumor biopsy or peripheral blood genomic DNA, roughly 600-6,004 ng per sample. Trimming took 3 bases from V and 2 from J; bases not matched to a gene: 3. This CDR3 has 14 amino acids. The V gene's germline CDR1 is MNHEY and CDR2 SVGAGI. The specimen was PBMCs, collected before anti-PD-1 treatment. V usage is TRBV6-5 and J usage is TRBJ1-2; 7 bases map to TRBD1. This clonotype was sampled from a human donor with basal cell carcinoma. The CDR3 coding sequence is TGTGCCAGCAGTTATACAGGGGTGAACTATGGCTACACCTTC. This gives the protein CASSYTGVNYGYTF.